This TCR beta chain derives from a study of cytomegalovirus exposure and HLA in healthy donors. Germline V gives CDR1 MNHNS, CDR2 SASEGT. Trimming removed 6 bases from V and 4 bases from J; junction bases left unmatched: 8. The CDR3 spans 14 residues. This table comes from immunoSEQ multiplex PCR, and its TCRdb copy is limited to in-frame clones, with some not included. The sample has 100,000 to 150,000 clones, nearly 90% seen once; the top ten hold around 3.1%. Input material: PBMCs. The chain uses TRBV6-1 and TRBJ2-7, with 8 positions matching TRBD1. This TCR derives from a man between 25 and 39 years old in good health and CMV-seronegative. The CDR3 DNA follows: TGTGCCAGCAGCCGACAGGGGAGCGGGTACGAGCAGTACTTC. Its protein product is CASSRQGSGYEQYF.